A single T cell receptor (beta chain) is shown here with its context. Its antigen is undetermined. The protocol was immunoSEQ multiplex PCR, while the TCRdb copy is restricted to in-frame clones and leaves out a portion. The sample shows tens of thousands of clones, around 76% of them seen only once. The data originate from a study of memory CD4+ T cells and cytomegalovirus serostatus. Background on the study: Donors were healthy Belgian adults, about ten CMV seropositive and around 23 seronegative. General observations from the study: About 40% of the 164 known CMV-associated TCRbeta sequences appeared in CD4+ memory.

Unmatched junction bases numbered 14, after V lost 6 bases and J lost 15 bases. The V gene's germline CDR1 is SQVTM and CDR2 ANQGSEA. This CDR3 has 12 residues. The sort gate was single viable CD3+CD4+CD8-CD45RO+ cells for memory CD4+ T cells. CMV serostatus came from serum IgG against pp150, pp28, p38, p52. Sequencing was carried out using memory CD4+ T cells from blood. The V call is TRBV29-1, the J call TRBJ2-1; 7 bases match TRBD1. The sequence was collected from an adult in good health and CMV-seropositive. This CDR3 reads CSVLQGSRILFF. The CDR3 nucleotides read TGCAGCGTCCTACAGGGGTCCCGAATTCTGTTCTTC.